This T cell receptor beta chain was obtained from a study of cytomegalovirus exposure and HLA in healthy donors. Study-level points and caveats: Several of the most significant clusters appeared linked to common viral pathogens, based on a later analysis.

The PCR made use of 60 Vbeta and 13 Jbeta primers. Only in-frame clones appear in the TCRdb table, and some are missing; sequencing was by immunoSEQ multiplex PCR. The table records over 130,000 clones, approximately 85% of them present only once. On this clone: Its specificity is not known.

With 4 bases clipped from V and 4 bases from J, the junction kept 6 bases outside the gene matches. This CDR3 comprises 14 residues. Germline-derived CDR1 and CDR2 are MNHNS and SASEGT. The TCR comes from a woman between 35 and 50 years old in good health and CMV-seronegative. The specimen sequenced was PBMCs. The V call is TRBV6-1, the J call TRBJ2-7, with TRBD1 matching over 8 bases. The CDR3 loop is CASSGRGLRYEQYF. Written as DNA, the CDR3 is TGTGCCAGCAGTGGCAGGGGGCTTCGTTACGAGCAGTACTTC.